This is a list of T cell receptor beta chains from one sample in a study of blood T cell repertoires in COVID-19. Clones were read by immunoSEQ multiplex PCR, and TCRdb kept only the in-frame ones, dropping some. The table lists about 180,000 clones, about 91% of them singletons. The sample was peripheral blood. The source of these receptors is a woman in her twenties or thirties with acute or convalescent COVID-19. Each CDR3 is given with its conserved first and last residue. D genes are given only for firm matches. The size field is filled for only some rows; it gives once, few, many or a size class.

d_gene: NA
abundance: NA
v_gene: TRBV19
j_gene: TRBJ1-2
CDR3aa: CASSTPSGIIYGYTF
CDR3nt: TGTGCCAGTAGTACCCCCTCGGGAATTATCTATGGCTACACCTTC

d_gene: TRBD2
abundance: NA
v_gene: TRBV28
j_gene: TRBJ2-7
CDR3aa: CASMAPGRGPSYEQYF
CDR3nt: TGTGCCAGCATGGCCCCGGGGAGGGGACCCTCCTACGAGCAGTACTTC

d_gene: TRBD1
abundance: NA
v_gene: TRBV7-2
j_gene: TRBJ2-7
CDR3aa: CASSYQTGLIYEQYF
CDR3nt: TGTGCCAGCAGCTACCAGACAGGGCTAATCTACGAGCAGTACTTC

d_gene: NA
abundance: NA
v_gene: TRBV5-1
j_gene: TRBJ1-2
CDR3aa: CASSDAQGDYGYTF
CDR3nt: TGCGCCAGCAGCGACGCACAGGGAGACTATGGCTACACCTTC

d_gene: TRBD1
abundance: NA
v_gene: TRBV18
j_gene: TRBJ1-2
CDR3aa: CASSPIQTGSDGYTF
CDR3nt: TGTGCCAGCTCACCTATTCAGACAGGGTCGGATGGCTACACCTTC

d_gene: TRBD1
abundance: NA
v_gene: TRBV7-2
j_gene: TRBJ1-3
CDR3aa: CASSLPGGRSIYF
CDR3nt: TGTGCCAGCAGCTTACCAGGGGGTAGATCCATATATTTT

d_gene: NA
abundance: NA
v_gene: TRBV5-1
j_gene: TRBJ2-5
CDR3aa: CASSRTLEETQYF
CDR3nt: TGCGCCAGCAGCCGCACATTGGAAGAGACCCAGTACTTC

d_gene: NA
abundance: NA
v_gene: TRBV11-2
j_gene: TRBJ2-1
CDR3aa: CASSLGESSEQFF
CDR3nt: TGTGCCAGCAGCTTAGGGGAGAGCAGTGAGCAGTTCTTC

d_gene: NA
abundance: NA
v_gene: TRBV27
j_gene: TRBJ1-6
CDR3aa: CASSLFMGRSLGSPLHF
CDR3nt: TGTGCCAGCAGTTTATTTATGGGCCGATCGTTGGGTTCACCCCTCCACTTT

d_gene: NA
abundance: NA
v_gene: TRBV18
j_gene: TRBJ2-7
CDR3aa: CASSPRREEQYF
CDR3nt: TGTGCCAGCTCCCCACGGAGGGAGGAGCAGTACTTC

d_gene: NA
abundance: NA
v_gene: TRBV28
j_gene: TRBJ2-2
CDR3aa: CASSRERSTGELFF
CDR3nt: TGTGCCAGCAGCCGGGAGAGGAGCACCGGGGAGCTGTTTTTT

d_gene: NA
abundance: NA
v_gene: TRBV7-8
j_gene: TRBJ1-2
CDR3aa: CATSIDGAYGYTF
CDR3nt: TGTGCCACAAGTATAGACGGAGCTTATGGCTACACCTTC

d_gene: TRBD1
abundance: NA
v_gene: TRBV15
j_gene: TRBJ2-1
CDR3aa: CATSLGQGNNEQFF
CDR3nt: TGTGCCACCAGCTTGGGACAGGGGAACAATGAGCAGTTCTTC

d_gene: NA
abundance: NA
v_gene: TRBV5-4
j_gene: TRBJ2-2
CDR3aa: CASSLKTNTGELFF
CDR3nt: TGTGCCAGCAGCTTGAAAACAAACACCGGGGAGCTGTTTTTT

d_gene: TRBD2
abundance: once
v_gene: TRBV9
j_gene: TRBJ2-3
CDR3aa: CASSVALAGVAQYF
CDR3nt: TGTGCCAGCAGCGTAGCTCTAGCGGGAGTGGCGCAGTATTTT

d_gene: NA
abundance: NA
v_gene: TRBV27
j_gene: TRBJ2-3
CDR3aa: CASRGVGRDTQYF
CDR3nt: TGTGCCAGCAGGGGCGTAGGGAGAGATACGCAGTATTTT

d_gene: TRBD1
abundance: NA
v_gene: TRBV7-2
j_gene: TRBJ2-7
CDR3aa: CASSRQGVYEQYF
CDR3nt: TGTGCCAGCAGCAGACAGGGAGTCTACGAGCAGTACTTC

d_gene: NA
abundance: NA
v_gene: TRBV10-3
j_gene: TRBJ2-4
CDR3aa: CAKKDGRELAKNIQYF
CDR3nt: TGTGCCAAGAAGGACGGACGGGAGCTAGCCAAAAACATTCAGTACTTC

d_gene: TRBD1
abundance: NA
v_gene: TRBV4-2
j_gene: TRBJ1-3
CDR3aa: CASSPNDRGHTIYF
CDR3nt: TGTGCCAGCAGCCCGAACGACAGGGGGCACACCATATATTTT

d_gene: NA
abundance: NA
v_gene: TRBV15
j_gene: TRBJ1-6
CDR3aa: CATSRDPQTGYGGNSPLHF
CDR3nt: TGTGCCACCAGCAGAGATCCCCAGACAGGATATGGGGGTAATTCACCCCTCCACTTT

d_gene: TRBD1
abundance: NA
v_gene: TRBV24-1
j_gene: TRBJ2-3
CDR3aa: CATSDLPGQESDTQYF
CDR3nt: TGTGCCACCAGTGACCTACCGGGACAGGAGTCGGATACGCAGTATTTT

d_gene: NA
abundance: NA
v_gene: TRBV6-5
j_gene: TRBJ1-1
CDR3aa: CASSWAGEGRNTEAFF
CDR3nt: TGTGCCAGCAGTTGGGCAGGGGAGGGGAGAAACACTGAAGCTTTCTTT

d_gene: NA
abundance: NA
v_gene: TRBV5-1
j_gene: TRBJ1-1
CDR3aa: CASSLGGPGEAFF
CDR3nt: TGCGCCAGCAGCTTGGGGGGGCCCGGCGAAGCTTTCTTT

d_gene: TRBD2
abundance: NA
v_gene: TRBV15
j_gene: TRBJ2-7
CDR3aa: CATSRGSLASYEQYF
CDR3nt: TGTGCCACCAGCAGAGGATCACTAGCGTCCTACGAGCAGTACTTC

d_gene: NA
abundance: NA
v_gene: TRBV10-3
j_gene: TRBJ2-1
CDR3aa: CAISVGGSEYNEQFF
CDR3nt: TGTGCCATCAGTGTAGGAGGGTCCGAATACAATGAGCAGTTCTTC

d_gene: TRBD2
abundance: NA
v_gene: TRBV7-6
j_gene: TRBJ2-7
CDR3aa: CASSTARGGSYEQYF
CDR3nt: TGTGCCAGCAGTACAGCGCGGGGGGGTTCCTACGAGCAGTACTTC

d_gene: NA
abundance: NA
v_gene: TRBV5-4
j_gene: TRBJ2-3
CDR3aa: CASSLGGASALGTTQYF
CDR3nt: TGTGCCAGCAGCTTGGGAGGGGCTAGCGCTCTTGGGACTACGCAGTATTTT

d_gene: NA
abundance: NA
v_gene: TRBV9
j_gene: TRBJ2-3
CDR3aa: CASSVDTSTDTQYF
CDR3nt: TGTGCCAGCAGCGTAGACACGAGCACAGATACGCAGTATTTT

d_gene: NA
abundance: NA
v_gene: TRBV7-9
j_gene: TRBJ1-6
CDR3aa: CASSLYNNSPLHF
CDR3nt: TGTGCCAGCAGCCTGTACAATAATTCACCCCTCCACTTT

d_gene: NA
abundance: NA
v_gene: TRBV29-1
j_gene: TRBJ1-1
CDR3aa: CSVDTGWGMNTEAFF
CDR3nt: TGCAGCGTTGATACGGGCTGGGGCATGAACACTGAAGCTTTCTTT

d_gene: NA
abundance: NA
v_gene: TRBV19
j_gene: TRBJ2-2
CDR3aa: CASAPLGGIHTGELFF
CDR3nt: TGTGCCAGCGCCCCCCTCGGCGGGATTCACACCGGGGAGCTGTTTTTT

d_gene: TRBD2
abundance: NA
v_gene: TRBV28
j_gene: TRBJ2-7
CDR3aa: CASSGLANTYEQYF
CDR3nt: TGTGCCAGCAGTGGACTAGCGAATACCTACGAGCAGTACTTC

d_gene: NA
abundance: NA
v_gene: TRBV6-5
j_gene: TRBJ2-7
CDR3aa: CASGRSPIGYEQYF
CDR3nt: TGTGCCAGCGGGCGTTCCCCAATCGGATACGAGCAGTACTTC

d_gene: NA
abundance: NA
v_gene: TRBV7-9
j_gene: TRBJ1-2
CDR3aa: CASRLGSDSGYTF
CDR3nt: TGTGCCAGCAGGCTGGGTTCGGACAGTGGCTACACCTTC

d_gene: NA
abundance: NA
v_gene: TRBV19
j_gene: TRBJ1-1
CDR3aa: CASSIAPGRKAFF
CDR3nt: TGTGCCAGTAGTATAGCCCCGGGTCGAAAAGCTTTCTTT

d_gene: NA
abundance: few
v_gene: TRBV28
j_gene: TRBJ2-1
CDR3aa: CASSLRGGSYNEQFF
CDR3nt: TGTGCCAGCAGTTTACGCGGAGGTTCCTACAATGAGCAGTTCTTC

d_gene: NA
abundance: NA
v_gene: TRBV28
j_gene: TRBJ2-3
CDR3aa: CASTRVRADTQYF
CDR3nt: TGTGCCAGCACCAGGGTACGAGCAGATACGCAGTATTTT

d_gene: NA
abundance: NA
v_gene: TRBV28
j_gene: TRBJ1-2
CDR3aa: CASRTTGLGYTF
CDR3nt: TGTGCCAGCAGAACTACAGGGTTGGGCTACACCTTC

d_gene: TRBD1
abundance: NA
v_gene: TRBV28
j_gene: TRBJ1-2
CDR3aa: CASSTGTGSYYGYTF
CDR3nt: TGTGCCAGCAGCACCGGGACAGGGTCTTACTATGGCTACACCTTC

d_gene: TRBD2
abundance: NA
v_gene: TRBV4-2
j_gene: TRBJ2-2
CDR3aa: CASSRGLEAGELFF
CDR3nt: TGTGCCAGCAGCCGGGGACTAGAGGCCGGGGAGCTGTTTTTT

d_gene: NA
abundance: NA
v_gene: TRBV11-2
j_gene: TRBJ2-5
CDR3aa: CASSFWREEETQYF
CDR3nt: TGTGCCAGCAGCTTTTGGCGAGAGGAAGAGACCCAGTACTTC

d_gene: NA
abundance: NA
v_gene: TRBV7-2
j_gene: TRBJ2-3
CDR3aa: CASSLDRGTDTQYF
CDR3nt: TGTGCCAGCAGCTTAGATAGGGGAACAGATACGCAGTATTTT

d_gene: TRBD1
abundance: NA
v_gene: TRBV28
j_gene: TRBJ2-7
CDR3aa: CASSFGTGGPLEQYF
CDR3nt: TGTGCCAGCAGTTTCGGGACAGGGGGTCCTTTAGAGCAGTACTTC

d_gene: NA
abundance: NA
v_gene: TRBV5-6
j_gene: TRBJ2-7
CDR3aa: CASSSTYEQYF
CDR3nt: TGTGCCAGCAGTAGCACCTACGAGCAGTACTTC

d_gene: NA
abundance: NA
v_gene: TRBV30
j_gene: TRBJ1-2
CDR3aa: CAAHGGGYGYTF
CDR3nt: TGTGCCGCACATGGGGGAGGGTATGGCTACACCTTC

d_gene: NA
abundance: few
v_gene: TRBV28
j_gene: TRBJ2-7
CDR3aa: CASLRGGKEQYF
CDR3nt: TGTGCCAGTCTCCGGGGCGGGAAGGAGCAGTACTTC

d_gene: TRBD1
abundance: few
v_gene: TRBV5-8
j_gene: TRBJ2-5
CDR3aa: CASSKGPDREETQYF
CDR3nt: TGTGCCAGCAGTAAAGGCCCCGACAGGGAAGAGACCCAGTACTTC